Described below is a single TCR beta chain sequence and its context. This entry is derived from a study of blood T cell repertoires in COVID-19. Study as a whole: The analysed material was cDNA or gDNA that came from T cells, B-cell-depleted T cells, or PBMCs.

Trimming cost V 4 bases and J 5 bases; bases outside gene matches: 4. The germline CDR1 and CDR2 sequences are MNHEY and SMNVEV (reference sequence). The CDR3 length is 14 residues. Produced via immunoSEQ multiplex PCR; TCRdb's table is partial and in-frame only. The sample yields hundreds of thousands of clones, 85% to 90% seen once. Sequencing used PBMCs or T cells enriched from blood (not recorded which). The source is a man in his forties who had recovered from COVID-19. The chain uses TRBV27 and TRBJ1-5; TRBD1 matches 8 bases. Written as DNA, the CDR3 is TGTGCCAGCAGTTGGACAGGGTATGATCAGCCCCAGCATTTT. Protein product: CASSWTGYDQPQHF.